These 20 T cell receptor beta chains were sequenced from one sample in a study of regulatory T cells in long-lasting Graves disease. The time point is: persistent/refractory GD, antithyroid drugs over 5 years with positive TRAb. PBMC-derived RNA was used for the TCR library. Construction of the TCR beta libraries employed iRepertoire HTBI primers in conjunction with Arm-PCR of CDR3 regions. Each CDR3 protein gets one entry after TCRdb re-called the multiplex PCR reads with MiXCR. The sample has approximately 500,000 distinct CDR3 sequences, 20% to 25% seen once. Source: peripheral blood mononuclear cells (PBMCs), taken when the disease was refractory, from a patient treated with antithyroid drugs. Receptor source: a female donor with Graves disease.

There are a few counts of this clonotype. The chain links TRBV12-3 or TRBV12-4 to TRBJ1-6; maybe TRBD1 (6 bases). This CDR3 has 16 residues. The ends were cut back, 6 bases at V and 6 bases at J, with 18 bases in the middle. The CDR3 region has the DNA TGTGCCAGCAGCAAACAGGGTGGGGTTGGTAATTCACCCCTCCACTTT. Its protein product is CASSKQGGVGNSPLHF.

The J gene is TRBJ1-6, the V gene TRBV7-9, with a weak D call TRBD1 (5 bases). Trimming took 6 bases from V and 8 from J, leaving 14 bases between them. CDR1 SEHNR and CDR2 FQNEAQ come from the germline V gene (reference sequence). The CDR3 totals 14 residues. The CDR3 DNA follows: TGTGCCAGCAGGGTGGGGGAGAGGGATTCACCCCTCCACTTT. Its protein is CASRVGERDSPLHF.

This clonotype appeared many times. This chain connects TRBV10-1 to TRBJ1-5; D possibly corresponds to TRBD1 (6 bases). The germline gives CDR1 WNHNN, CDR2 SYGVQD (reference sequence). The CDR3 is made up of 19 amino acids. The V and J ends lost 3 bases and 0 bases respectively, with 21 bases between them. CDR3 in DNA: TGCGCCAGCAGTGAAAGGACAGCGGTAGGGGAGGTTAGCAATCAGCCCCAGCATTTT. Translating it yields CASSERTAVGEVSNQPQHF.

This clonotype was detected ten times or more. V and J are TRBV7-2 and TRBJ1-1; no clear D. Germline values: CDR1 SGHTA, CDR2 FQGNSA. The V end was cut by 0 bases, the J end by 0 bases, with 14 bases between. This CDR3 has 17 amino acids. CDR3 nucleotide sequence: TGTGCCAGCAGCTTAGCAGGCGAGTTCGGGATGAACACTGAAGCTTTCTTT. It specifies CASSLAGEFGMNTEAFF. Filled out from reference TRBV7-2 and TRBJ1-1, the complete variable domain reads GAGVSQSPSNKVTEKGKDVELRCDPISGHTALYWYRQSLGQGLEFLIYFQGNSAPDKSGLPSDRFSAERTGGSVSTLTIQRTQQEDSAVYLCASSLAGEFGMNTEAFFGQGTRLTVV.

V is TRBV19 and J is TRBJ2-2; D ambiguous. The CDR3 has 16 residues. Germline V gene data show CDR1 as LNHDA and CDR2 as SQIVND (reference sequence). V was cut by 4 bases and J by 0 bases, with 12 bases left in between. Here the CDR3 DNA reads TGTGCCAGTAGTAGCACAAGCCCTACGAACACCGGGGAGCTGTTTTTT. Protein: CASSSTSPTNTGELFF.

CDR3 in DNA: TGTGCCAGCAGTCACGGCAGGGGAGGCGAGCAGTACTTC. Translating gives CASSHGRGGEQYF. V and J are TRBV11-2 and TRBJ2-7; D tentatively reads TRBD1 or TRBD2 (6 bases each). Germline CDR1 reads SGHAT; CDR2 reads FQNNGV. There are 13 residues in the CDR3. V was pared by 6 bases and J by 6 bases, with 15 bases between.

This clonotype was seen many times. The chain has TRBV7-9 and TRBJ1-4; TRBD1 is a possible D gene (5 bases). The ends were cut back, 5 bases at V and 0 bases at J, with 7 bases in the middle. Germline-derived CDR1 and CDR2 are SEHNR and FQNEAQ (reference sequence). The CDR3 covers 14 residues. CDR3: CASSRDSTNEKLFF. The CDR3 nucleotides read TGTGCCAGCAGCCGGGACTCAACTAATGAAAAACTGTTTTTT.

This clonotype was counted many times. The chain links TRBV3-1 to TRBJ2-7; the D gene could be TRBD1 or TRBD2 (5 bases each). Germline V gene lookup returns CDR1 LGHDT and CDR2 YNNKEL (reference sequence). The CDR3 is 15 residues long. V was cut by 7 bases and J by 2 bases, with 18 bases left in between. The CDR3 coding sequence is TGTGCCAGCACTCGCGGGTTATGGGGGACCTACGAGCAGTACTTC. This sequence encodes CASTRGLWGTYEQYF.

In this sample, this clonotype turned up many times. This sequence joins TRBV7-2 and TRBJ2-5; 12 bases agree with TRBD1. The CDR3 consists of 18 residues. The germline V gene encodes CDR1 SGHTA and CDR2 FQGNSA. V trimming: 5 bases; J trimming: 0 bases; junction bases outside the gene matches: 10. The CDR3 is CASSGRPGTGGDQETQYF. In nucleotides, the CDR3 is TGTGCCAGCAGCGGCAGACCCGGGACAGGGGGCGACCAAGAGACCCAGTACTTC.

This clonotype was detected only a few times. The rearrangement links TRBV24-1 to TRBJ1-4; perhaps TRBD1 as D (5 bases). The V end lost 3 bases, the J end lost 8 bases, and 12 bases lay between the germline ends. This CDR3 has 14 residues. Germline V CDR1 and CDR2: KGHDR, SFDVKD. The CDR3 loop is CATSDLGDEEKLFF. In nucleotides, the CDR3 is TGTGCCACCAGTGATCTCGGGGACGAGGAAAAACTGTTTTTT.

The gene calls are TRBV20-1 and TRBJ2-2; 8 positions match TRBD1. The germline gives CDR1 DFQATT, CDR2 SNEGSKA (reference sequence). V trimming: 3 bases; J trimming: 4 bases; junction bases outside the gene matches: 4. There are 14 residues in the CDR3. This chain's CDR3 is CSASAGQATGELFF. CDR3 bases: TGCAGTGCTAGTGCGGGACAGGCCACCGGGGAGCTGTTTTTT.

The chain employs TRBV11-3 and TRBJ2-2, with D possibly being TRBD1 (5 bases). CDR3 size: 14 residues. The germline V gene has CDR1 SGHNT and CDR2 YENEEA. V was shortened by 3 bases and J by 6 bases, with 11 bases between the two germline ends. CDR3 DNA: TGTGCCAGCAGCTTGGCCAGGGCCTCCGGGGAGCTGTTTTTT. Its translation is CASSLARASGELFF.

This clonotype was recorded a few times. This rearrangement joins TRBV20-1 to TRBJ1-5, with D tentatively TRBD1 (5 bases). With 6 bases removed from V and 7 bases from J, the gap between germline ends came to 19 bases. This CDR3 comprises 14 residues. CDR1 is DFQATT and CDR2 is SNEGSKA in the germline V gene (reference sequence). The CDR3 DNA follows: TGCAGTGCACTGCGCGGCCTCCAGGGACAGCCCCAGCATTTT. Amino acid sequence: CSALRGLQGQPQHF.

This clonotype occurred many times. V gene TRBV7-2 combines with J gene TRBJ2-7, with 9 bases fitting TRBD1. This CDR3 is built from 14 residues. V lost 5 bases to trimming and J lost 2 bases; unmatched junction nucleotides: 4. Per germline, CDR1 SGHTA and CDR2 FQGNSA. CDR3 in amino acids: CASSKDRGPYEQYF. CDR3 DNA: TGTGCCAGCAGCAAGGACAGGGGACCCTACGAGCAGTACTTC.

At least ten counts were recorded for this clonotype. For the CDR3, the DNA is TGTGCCAGCAGGGACGGACAGGGGAGGAACGAGCAGTACTTC. It translates to CASRDGQGRNEQYF. The genes are TRBV28 and TRBJ2-7; TRBD1 matches 9 bases. V was pared by 6 bases and J by 5 bases, with 8 bases of the junction left unmatched. Per the germline V gene, CDR1 is MDHEN and CDR2 is SYDVKM. The CDR3 loop spans 14 amino acids.

This clonotype showed up just a few times. V is TRBV19 and J is TRBJ1-5; perhaps TRBD1 as D (5 bases). The V end lost 5 bases, the J end lost 0 bases, and 11 bases lay between the germline ends. Germline CDR1 reads LNHDA; CDR2 reads SQIVND (reference sequence). The length of the CDR3 is 15 residues. CDR3 protein: CASSSDRDSNQPQHF. As DNA, the CDR3 is TGTGCCAGTAGTTCTGACAGAGATAGCAATCAGCCCCAGCATTTT.

The genes are TRBV4-1 and TRBJ1-2; D perhaps matches TRBD1 (5 bases). This CDR3 has 16 residues. Germline CDR1 reads MGHRA; CDR2 reads YSYEKL. V lost 0 bases to trimming and J lost 5 bases, with 16 bases between them. In DNA form, the CDR3 reads TGCGCCAGCAGCCAAGATTCACTTGCAGGGAAATATGGCTACACCTTC. Its protein is CASSQDSLAGKYGYTF.

This clonotype was counted at least ten times. The chain carries TRBV11-2 and TRBJ2-2; tentative D call: TRBD1 (6 bases). Trimming removed 1 base from V and 4 bases from J, with 22 bases in between. Looked up from germline, CDR1 is SGHAT and CDR2 is FQNNGV. The CDR3 is 19 residues long. CDR3 protein: CASSLVPTRQAMRTGELFF. DNA for the CDR3: TGTGCCAGCAGCTTAGTCCCCACTCGACAGGCTATGCGCACCGGGGAGCTGTTTTTT. The full variable domain, completed using reference TRBV11-2 and TRBJ2-2, is EAGVAQSPRYKIIEKRQSVAFWCNPISGHATLYWYQQILGQGPKLLIQFQNNGVVDDSQLPKDRFSAERLKGVDSTLKIQPAKLEDSAVYLCASSLVPTRQAMRTGELFFGEGSRLTVL.

The chain has TRBV29-1 and TRBJ2-2; no firm D call. Trimming took off 3 bases at V and 0 bases at J, with 14 bases between the two ends. The CDR3 totals 16 residues. Germline lookup yields CDR1 SQVTM and CDR2 ANQGSEA. The CDR3 DNA follows: TGCAGCGTTGAGGTACCTTCTACAGCGAACACCGGGGAGCTGTTTTTT. The encoded protein is CSVEVPSTANTGELFF.

Concerning this clonotype itself: A read error is possible here, since a much larger clone lies one base away. The V and J genes are TRBV2 and TRBJ1-4; D possibly corresponds to TRBD1 (6 bases). The CDR3 totals 13 residues. From germline, CDR1 is SNHLY and CDR2 FYNNEI. The CDR3 spells CASSRDTDPKLVF. Written as DNA, the CDR3 is TGTGCCAGCAGTCGGGACACGGACCCTAAACTGGTTTTT.